These 20 T cell receptor beta chains were all obtained from the same sample, sequenced in a study of cytomegalovirus exposure and HLA in healthy donors. PCR primers comprised 60 Vbeta and 13 Jbeta primers. Sequenced by immunoSEQ multiplex PCR; TCRdb stores in-frame clones only, minus some. The data hold 100,000 to 150,000 clones, with roughly 80% observed a single time. Sequencing was performed on PBMCs. All receptors come from a man aged 18 to 30 in good health and CMV-seropositive.

This rearrangement joins TRBV18 to TRBJ2-3; D is unresolved. In germline, CDR1 is KGHSH, CDR2 LQKENI. Trimming took off 6 bases at V and 6 bases at J, with 7 bases between the two ends. The CDR3 is made up of 11 amino acids. CDR3 DNA sequence: TGTGCCAGCTCCTACTCTGATACGCAGTATTTT. Translating gives CASSYSDTQYF.

The V and J genes are TRBV11-2 and TRBJ1-2, with TRBD1 as a possible D gene (6 bases). The CDR3 totals 16 residues. CDR1 SGHAT and CDR2 FQNNGV come from the germline V gene. V lost 0 bases and J lost 2, with 13 bases in between. The CDR3 DNA sequence: TGTGCCAGCAGCTTAGATATTCGACAGGTGAACTATGGCTACACCTTC. This codes for CASSLDIRQVNYGYTF.

In DNA form, the CDR3 reads TGTGCCAGCAGTTTTCCCAGGCCGAACACCGGGGAGCTGTTTTTT. Translating gives CASSFPRPNTGELFF. The chain employs TRBV28 and TRBJ2-2; D uncertain. CDR1 MDHEN and CDR2 SYDVKM come from the germline V gene. V shed 3 bases and J shed 0 bases, with 8 bases lying between them. This CDR3 spans 15 amino acids.

This chain connects TRBV12-5 to TRBJ2-1; no definite D call. CDR1 and CDR2 (germline): LGHNT, FRNRAP. The CDR3 runs 8 residues. The V end was cut by 6 bases, the J end by 15 bases, with 6 bases between. CDR3 nucleotide sequence: TGTGCTAGTGGATCGGGGTTCTTC. Protein product: CASGSGFF.

V usage is TRBV10-3 and J usage is TRBJ2-5, with 13 positions matching TRBD2. From germline, CDR1 is ENHRY and CDR2 SYGVKD. The trim removed 6 bases at V and 4 bases at J, leaving 5 bases unmatched. This CDR3 has 15 amino acids. The CDR3 DNA reads TGTGCCATCAGCCCCGGGACTAGCGGGGCAGAGACCCAGTACTTC. As protein: CAISPGTSGAETQYF.

This chain links TRBV28 with TRBJ1-1; TRBD1 is a possible D gene (5 bases). Germline assignment: CDR1 MDHEN and CDR2 SYDVKM. The CDR3 extends over 15 amino acids. V lost 8 bases, J lost 4 bases, and 20 bases lay in between. For the CDR3, the DNA is TGTGCCAGCGATCCCTTCAATGACGGGGGCACTGAAGCTTTCTTT. Protein: CASDPFNDGGTEAFF.

The chain recombines TRBV7-3 with TRBJ2-3, with unresolved D. V was clipped by 3 bases and J by 1 base, with 8 bases between them. This CDR3 spans 14 amino acids. CDR1 is SGHTA, CDR2 FQGTGA, per germline. In nucleotides, the CDR3 is TGTGCCAGCAGCTTGGGTCTAGGCACAGATACGCAGTATTTT. This encodes CASSLGLGTDTQYF.

The J gene is TRBJ1-2, the V gene TRBV5-1; D is perhaps TRBD1 (6 bases). The length of the CDR3 is 13 residues. Germline-derived CDR1 and CDR2 are SGHRS and YFSETQ. The ends were cut back, 4 bases at V and 3 bases at J, with 10 bases in the middle. The CDR3 DNA follows: TGCGCCAGCAGCACTTCAGGGGACTATGGCTACACCTTC. It codes for CASSTSGDYGYTF.

This chain joins TRBV6-5 and TRBJ2-1, with 7 positions matching TRBD2. CDR3 length equals 15 residues. Germline V gene sequence: CDR1 MNHEY, CDR2 SVGAGI. The V segment lost 6 bases and the J segment 7 bases; nucleotides outside the gene matches: 12. DNA of the CDR3: TGTGCCAGCAGGGATCTAGCGGATACTCTAAATGAGCAGTTCTTC. It codes for CASRDLADTLNEQFF.

This clone showed up just a few times. This chain connects TRBV4-1 to TRBJ2-7; unclear D gene. Trimming took 1 base from V and 0 from J, leaving 10 bases between them. Germline CDR1 reads MGHRA; CDR2 reads YSYEKL. The CDR3 extends over 15 amino acids. For the CDR3, the DNA is TGCGCCAGCAGCCAAGGCGTGGAGACCTCCTACGAGCAGTACTTC. Protein sequence: CASSQGVETSYEQYF.

The chain couples TRBV5-6 to TRBJ2-1; 7 nucleotides align to TRBD1. CDR1 is SGHDT and CDR2 is YYEEEE in the germline V gene. Trimming took 3 bases from V and 3 from J; bases not matched to a gene: 3. The CDR3 consists of 14 residues. The DNA for the CDR3 is TGTGCCAGCAGCTCCTGGACAGGCTACAATGAGCAGTTCTTC. It codes for CASSSWTGYNEQFF. The entire variable domain, with the rest obtained from reference TRBV5-6 and TRBJ2-1, is as follows: DAGVTQSPTHLIKTRGQQVTLRCSPKSGHDTVSWYQQALGQGPQFIFQYYEEEERQRGNFPDRFSGHQFPNYSSELNVNALLLGDSALYLCASSSWTGYNEQFFGPGTRLTVL.

The J gene is TRBJ2-7, the V gene TRBV5-1; the match to TRBD1 covers 7 bases. Germline V gives CDR1 SGHRS, CDR2 YFSETQ. This CDR3 is 14 amino acids long. V shed 4 bases and J 3 bases; nucleotides not matched to a gene: 7. CDR3 coding DNA: TGCGCCAGCAGCATGCCGGGACAGAGCTACGAGCAGTACTTC. It codes for CASSMPGQSYEQYF.

This chain connects TRBV19 to TRBJ1-1; 8 nucleotides match TRBD1. The trim removed 6 bases at V and 7 bases at J, leaving 7 bases unmatched. This CDR3 is built from 13 residues. Germline assignment: CDR1 LNHDA and CDR2 SQIVND (reference sequence). CDR3 loop: CASSRTGGDEAFF. The DNA of the CDR3 is TGTGCCAGTAGCCGAACAGGGGGGGATGAAGCTTTCTTT. Variable domain in full (rest from reference TRBV19 and TRBJ1-1): DGGITQSPKYLFRKEGQNVTLSCEQNLNHDAMYWYRQDPGQGLRLIYYSQIVNDFQKGDIAEGYSVSREKKESFPLTVTSAQKNPTAFYLCASSRTGGDEAFFGQGTRLTVV.

This chain uses TRBV9 with TRBJ2-7, with 8 positions matching TRBD1. The germline V gene has CDR1 SGDLS and CDR2 YYNGEE. The CDR3 contains 16 residues. With V trimmed by 0 bases and J by 0 bases, 5 bases remained unmatched. The CDR3 loop reads CASSVAPGGISYEQYF. The DNA for the CDR3 is TGTGCCAGCAGCGTAGCTCCAGGGGGCATCTCCTACGAGCAGTACTTC. The full variable domain, with the rest looked up from reference TRBV9 and TRBJ2-7, is DSGVTQTPKHLITATGQRVTLRCSPRSGDLSVYWYQQSLDQGLQFLIQYYNGEERAKGNILERFSAQQFPDLHSELNLSSLELGDSALYFCASSVAPGGISYEQYFGPGTRLTVT.

This chain connects TRBV7-9 to TRBJ2-7, with D possibly matching TRBD1 (5 bases). The CDR3 contains 16 residues. V was pared by 4 bases and J by 6 bases, with 22 bases between. From germline, CDR1 is SEHNR and CDR2 FQNEAQ (reference sequence). The CDR3 DNA reads TGTGCCAGCAGCTCAAGGGGTAAGGTGACGACGGGCGAGCAGTACTTC. It codes for CASSSRGKVTTGEQYF. Complete variable domain (other parts from reference TRBV7-9 and TRBJ2-7): DTGVSQNPRHKITKRGQNVTFRCDPISEHNRLYWYRQTLGQGPEFLTYFQNEAQLEKSRLLSDRFSAERPKGSFSTLEIQRTEQGDSAMYLCASSSRGKVTTGEQYFGPGTRLTVT.

The gene calls are TRBV28 and TRBJ1-5, with D maybe TRBD1 (6 bases). The germline gives CDR1 MDHEN, CDR2 SYDVKM. This CDR3 has 13 amino acids. Trimming pared 7 bases from V and 3 bases from J, leaving 10 bases between. This CDR3 reads CASKQGFNQPQHF. The DNA for the CDR3 is TGTGCCAGCAAACAGGGTTTCAATCAGCCCCAGCATTTT.

The V call is TRBV4-2, the J call TRBJ2-7; 10 bases map to TRBD1. Per germline, CDR1 LGHNA and CDR2 YNFKEQ. The J segment lost 3 bases and the V segment lost 4 bases, leaving 3 bases of the junction unmatched. CDR3 length: 14 residues. The CDR3 protein is CASSPGTGDYEQYF. Here the CDR3 DNA reads TGTGCCAGCAGCCCAGGGACAGGGGACTACGAGCAGTACTTC.

The V and J genes are TRBV7-6 and TRBJ2-4, with 7 nucleotides matching TRBD1. V lost 1 base, J lost 7 bases, and 10 bases stayed unmatched. CDR1 and CDR2 (germline): SGHVS, FNYEAQ. There are 16 residues in the CDR3. As DNA, the CDR3 is TGTGCCAGCAGCTTAGAAGACAGGGTTTTGGGGAACATTCAGTACTTC. Translating gives CASSLEDRVLGNIQYF.

V gene TRBV4-1 combines with J gene TRBJ2-2; 8 bases are shared with TRBD1. Germline V gives CDR1 MGHRA, CDR2 YSYEKL. The CDR3 extends over 16 amino acids. V shed 2 bases and J 1 base; nucleotides not matched to a gene: 3. The CDR3 DNA reads as TGCGCCAGCAGCCAAACAGGACAGGGGAACACCGGGGAGCTGTTTTTT. The encoded protein is CASSQTGQGNTGELFF.

The gene calls are TRBV2 and TRBJ2-3; 7 bases are a match to TRBD1. The CDR3 is 15 residues long. V lost 7 bases, J lost 4 bases, and 11 bases stayed unmatched. Looked up from germline, CDR1 is SNHLY and CDR2 is FYNNEI. CDR3 sequence (DNA): TGTGCCAGCACAAGGGGGCAGACCAGCGCAGATACGCAGTATTTT. Its protein is CASTRGQTSADTQYF.